Listed here are 13 T cell receptor beta chains from one sample, sequenced in a study of molecular identifiers for immune sequencing clone quantification. MiXCR was run by TCRdb on the PCR reads, yielding one entry per CDR3 protein. The table has under 600,000 distinct CDR3 sequences, about 21% seen once. The specimen was naive CD8+ T cells from blood, with Jurkat cell RNA spiked in. Documented subset: FACS-sorted CD8+CD4-CCR7+CD45RA+ naive T cells. The origin of the receptors is a human donor in good health. Some libraries in this study had Jurkat cell RNA spiked in.

This clonotype was detected a few times. V gene TRBV5-6 combines with J gene TRBJ1-5, with D possibly TRBD1 on 5 matching bases. The germline V gene encodes CDR1 SGHDT and CDR2 YYEEEE. V was clipped by 5 bases and J by 6 bases, with 15 bases between them. The length of the CDR3 is 14 residues. As DNA, the CDR3 is TGTGCCAGCAGTGTCTGGGGCCAAATTCAGCCCCAGCATTTT. As protein: CASSVWGQIQPQHF.

V gene TRBV19 combines with J gene TRBJ1-2, with TRBD1 matching over 7 bases. CDR1 is LNHDA and CDR2 is SQIVND in the germline V gene (reference sequence). V lost 2 bases, J lost 8 bases, and 14 bases stayed unmatched. CDR3 length: 16 residues. The CDR3 sequence is CASSINPWAGGIGYTF. CDR3 DNA: TGTGCCAGTAGTATAAACCCCTGGGCAGGGGGTATCGGCTACACCTTC.

The chain has TRBV27 and TRBJ2-5; D call uncertain. The CDR3 runs to 14 residues. The V and J ends lost 7 bases and 1 base respectively, with 13 bases between them. Germline CDR1 MNHEY, CDR2 SMNVEV (reference sequence). The CDR3: CASKVRLSQETQYF. The CDR3 DNA is TGTGCCAGCAAAGTCAGGTTAAGCCAAGAGACCCAGTACTTC.

The table lists this clonotype with a few counts. The chain couples TRBV2 to TRBJ1-2; D ambiguous. Trimming took 2 bases from V and 2 from J, leaving 6 bases between them. The CDR3 runs to 13 residues. CDR1 and CDR2 from the germline V gene are SNHLY and FYNNEI. CDR3 nucleotide sequence: TGTGCCAGCAGTGAATGGCAGAACTATGGCTACACCTTC. It yields the protein CASSEWQNYGYTF.

This chain joins TRBV2 and TRBJ2-7, with D possibly TRBD2 on 6 matching bases. There are 15 residues in the CDR3. Trimming took off 1 base at V and 3 bases at J, with 13 bases between the two ends. Germline V gene lookup returns CDR1 SNHLY and CDR2 FYNNEI. The CDR3 coding sequence is TGTGCCAGCAGTGAAGAGGCGGGGAGAAGCTACGAGCAGTACTTC. Protein product: CASSEEAGRSYEQYF. Combining the CDR3 with reference TRBV2 and TRBJ2-7 gives the whole variable domain EPEVTQTPSHQVTQMGQEVILRCVPISNHLYFYWYRQILGQKVEFLVSFYNNEISEKSEIFDDQFSVERPDGSNFTLKIRSTKLEDSAMYFCASSEEAGRSYEQYFGPGTRLTVT.

The V call is TRBV14, the J call TRBJ2-1; a possible D gene is TRBD2 (6 bases). This CDR3 has 12 residues. Trimming removed 1 base from V and 9 bases from J, with 7 bases in between. CDR1 SGHDN and CDR2 FVKESK come from the germline V gene. CDR3 bases: TGTGCCAGCAGCCAAGTGCGGGGTGAGCAGTTCTTC. This codes for CASSQVRGEQFF.

On this clonotype: One base away lies a much larger clone, so this may be a sequencing read error. The J gene is TRBJ2-2, the V gene TRBV20-1; D is perhaps TRBD2 (5 bases). There are 15 residues in the CDR3. Germline V gene data show CDR1 as DFQATT and CDR2 as SNEGSKA (reference sequence). The CDR3, as DNA: TGCAGTGCTAGAGTCGGTTTCCCGAACACCGGGGAGCTGGTTTTT. Protein: CSARVGFPNTGELVF.

This clonotype has a count of ten or more. The chain carries TRBV20-1 and TRBJ2-3, with D unclear. Germline CDR1 and CDR2: DFQATT and SNEGSKA (reference sequence). The CDR3 sequence is 14 residues long. V lost 6 bases, J lost 4 bases, and 17 bases lay in between. The CDR3 DNA reads as TGCAGTGCCCCCAATCGCGGTGGATCAGATACGCAGTATTTT. This codes for CSAPNRGGSDTQYF.

In the case of this clonotype: At one of its ends the junction is not consistent with the germline gene, which may arise from a read error. This chain joins TRBV13 and TRBJ2-3, with D possibly TRBD2 on 5 matching bases. Germline CDR1 and CDR2: PRHDT and FYEKMQ (reference sequence). The CDR3 is 17 residues long. CDR3 nucleotide sequence: TGTGCCAGCAGCTCTCATCGGGAAGGCGAACTCACAGATACGCAGTGTTTT. Its translation is CASSSHREGELTDTQCF.

This chain links TRBV14 with TRBJ1-2, with D perhaps TRBD1 (6 bases). CDR3 length: 16 residues. The V end lost 5 bases, the J end lost 4 bases, and 20 bases lay between the germline ends. Germline V CDR1 and CDR2: SGHDN, FVKESK. The CDR3 nucleotides are TGTGCCAGCAGCAGAAGACAGGATCTCTCTCCCTATGGCTACACCTTC. Translated, it gives CASSRRQDLSPYGYTF.

A remark on this clonotype: Being one base from a much bigger clone, this may be a read error. The chain is built from TRBV30 and TRBJ2-3; the D is unclear. V dropped 0 bases and J dropped 6 bases, with 16 bases sitting between them. The length of the CDR3 is 15 residues. Germline assignment: CDR1 GTSNPN and CDR2 SVGIG (reference sequence). The CDR3, as DNA: TGTGCCTGGAGTGTACTCGCGGAAGGGCTGGATACGCAGTATTTT. Translation: CAWSVLAEGLDTQYF.

The chain carries TRBV13 and TRBJ2-7; 7 nucleotides match TRBD1. After removal of 5 bases from V and 6 bases from J, the junction contained 7 bases not matched to a gene. Per the germline V gene, CDR1 is PRHDT and CDR2 is FYEKMQ (reference sequence). The CDR3 loop spans 13 amino acids. CDR3 in amino acids: CASSIGQVVEQYF. The CDR3 DNA reads TGTGCCAGCAGCATTGGACAGGTGGTCGAGCAGTACTTC.

Points on this clonotype: A read error may be the cause here, since a much bigger clone is one base away. The chain has TRBV28 and TRBJ2-1, with a weak D call TRBD1 (6 bases). V was shortened by 11 bases and J by 2 bases, with 13 bases between the two germline ends. Per the germline V gene, CDR1 is MDHEN and CDR2 is SYDVKM. This CDR3 contains 13 residues. Written as DNA, the CDR3 is TGTGCCGCCACAGGACAGACCTACAATGAGCAGTTCTTC. Its protein is CAATGQTYNEQFF.